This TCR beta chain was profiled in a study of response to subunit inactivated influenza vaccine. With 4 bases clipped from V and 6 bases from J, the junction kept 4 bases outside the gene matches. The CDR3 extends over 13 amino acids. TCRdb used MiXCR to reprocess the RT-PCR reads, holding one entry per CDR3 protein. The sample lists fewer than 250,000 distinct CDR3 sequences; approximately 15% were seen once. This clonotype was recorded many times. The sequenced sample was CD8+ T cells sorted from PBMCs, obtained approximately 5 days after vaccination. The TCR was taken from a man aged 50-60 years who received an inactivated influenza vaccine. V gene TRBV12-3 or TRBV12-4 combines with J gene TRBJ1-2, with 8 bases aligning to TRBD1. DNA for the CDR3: TGTGCCAGCAGTTGGGGGACAGGCGATGGCTACACCTTC. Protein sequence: CASSWGTGDGYTF.